This T cell receptor beta chain was found in a study of radiation and T cells in renal cell carcinoma. Study observations and caveats: Top tumor clonotypes rose in blood 2 weeks post-radiation, then contracted.

Repertoires were generated with immunoSEQ multiplex PCR, while TCRdb's copy carries only in-frame clones and drops some. Of 120,000 to 150,000 clones detected, around nine tenths appear once; the ten largest clones hold under 20%. Time point given: blood 4 weeks post-SBRT, at nephrectomy. Treatment meaning: 15 Gy SBRT to primary tumor, nephrectomy 4 weeks later. Nephrectomy followed 15 Gy stereotactic body radiation by 4 weeks. This renal cell carcinoma was of the clear cell type. About this clone: The antigen is not known.

The V end lost 7 bases, the J end lost 7 bases, and 13 bases lay between the germline ends. Germline CDR1 MNHNS, CDR2 SASEGT. The CDR3 totals 13 residues. J is TRBJ1-4 and V is TRBV6-1, with D perhaps matching TRBD1 (6 bases). The TCR sequence derives from a woman aged 50 to 60 with renal cell carcinoma. The sequencing here drew on blood, taken from a patient whose treatment included radiotherapy and nephrectomy. CDR3: CASKGRGAEKLFF. As DNA, the CDR3 is TGTGCCAGCAAGGGCAGGGGTGCTGAAAAACTGTTTTTT.